The 13 T cell receptor beta chains below come from one sample, sequenced in a study of blood T cell repertoires in COVID-19. This table comes from immunoSEQ multiplex PCR, and its TCRdb copy is limited to in-frame clones, with some not included. Of some 87,000 clones in the sample, over 60% were seen once. Specimen: peripheral blood. These receptors were collected from a man in his fifties or sixties who had recovered from COVID-19.

The chain recombines TRBV19 with TRBJ2-5, with TRBD1 matching over 9 bases. CDR1 is LNHDA, CDR2 SQIVND, per germline (reference sequence). The CDR3 consists of 16 residues. The ends lost 2 bases at V and 5 bases at J; junction bases unmatched: 9. This CDR3 is CASSIYRQGGLETQYF. DNA of the CDR3: TGTGCCAGTAGTATATACCGACAGGGGGGCCTGGAGACCCAGTACTTC.

The chain has TRBV5-1 and TRBJ2-5; the match to TRBD1 covers 8 bases. This CDR3 has 14 amino acids. V gave up 5 bases and J gave up 2 bases; unmatched junction bases: 5. Germline-derived CDR1 and CDR2 are SGHRS and YFSETQ. The CDR3 DNA follows: TGCGCCAGCAGTACAGGGGGGAGGCAAGAGACCCAGTACTTC. It encodes CASSTGGRQETQYF.

The rearrangement links TRBV18 to TRBJ2-1, with D unresolved. Germline V gene sequence: CDR1 KGHSH, CDR2 LQKENI. There are 15 residues in the CDR3. Between the trimmed V and J ends, which lost 3 bases and 0 bases, there was a span of 9 bases. The CDR3 DNA follows: TGTGCCAGCTCACCGATGCTGAGCTCCTACAATGAGCAGTTCTTC. Translated, it gives CASSPMLSSYNEQFF.

The chain is built from TRBV28 and TRBJ2-2; TRBD2 agrees at 11 bases. The germline gives CDR1 MDHEN, CDR2 SYDVKM. The V segment lost 6 bases and the J segment 5 bases; nucleotides outside the gene matches: 5. This CDR3 is 15 amino acids long. In DNA, the CDR3 is TGTGCCAGCAGATTGGGACTAGCGGAGACCGGGGAGCTGTTTTTT. Amino acids: CASRLGLAETGELFF. Filled out from reference TRBV28 and TRBJ2-2, the complete variable domain reads DVKVTQSSRYLVKRTGEKVFLECVQDMDHENMFWYRQDPGLGLRLIYFSYDVKMKEKGDIPEGYSVSREKKERFSLILESASTNQTSMYLCASRLGLAETGELFFGEGSRLTVL.

This CDR3 is CATSRDRVITEAFF. The CDR3 coding sequence is TGTGCCACCAGCAGAGACAGGGTCATAACTGAAGCTTTCTTT. The V call is TRBV15, the J call TRBJ1-1; tentative D call: TRBD1 (5 bases). V was trimmed by 0 bases and J by 5 bases, leaving 10 bases between them. This CDR3 has 14 residues. Germline V gene lookup returns CDR1 LNHNV and CDR2 YYDKDF (reference sequence).

V and J are TRBV19 and TRBJ1-1; D possibly corresponds to TRBD1 (6 bases). The V end lost 3 bases, the J end lost 0 bases, and 8 bases lay between the germline ends. The CDR3 consists of 14 residues. Germline CDR1 reads LNHDA; CDR2 reads SQIVND (reference sequence). The DNA of the CDR3 is TGTGCCAGTAGTATTACAGGGCTGAACACTGAAGCTTTCTTT. Protein sequence: CASSITGLNTEAFF.

This chain connects TRBV2 to TRBJ2-1; no firm D call. Trimming took 6 bases from V and 0 from J, leaving 9 bases between them. The CDR3 loop spans 14 amino acids. The germline V gene encodes CDR1 SNHLY and CDR2 FYNNEI. The CDR3 loop is CASSTVDSYNEQFF. CDR3 DNA sequence: TGTGCCAGCAGCACGGTAGACTCCTACAATGAGCAGTTCTTC.

V and J are TRBV28 and TRBJ1-5; D is undetermined. From germline, CDR1 is MDHEN and CDR2 SYDVKM. The length of the CDR3 is 15 residues. Trimming removed 3 bases from V and 0 bases from J, with 9 bases in between. CDR3 amino acids: CASSLSGNSNQPQHF. CDR3 bases: TGTGCCAGCAGTTTGAGCGGGAATAGCAATCAGCCCCAGCATTTT.

This clone was seen only once. The chain couples TRBV5-1 to TRBJ1-6, with D possibly being TRBD1 (6 bases). CDR3 length equals 14 residues. V was shortened by 4 bases and J by 7 bases, with 12 bases between the two germline ends. Germline loops: CDR1 SGHRS, CDR2 YFSETQ. The CDR3 region is CASSPGGQNSPLHF. The CDR3 DNA follows: TGCGCCAGCAGCCCCGGGGGGCAAAATTCACCCCTCCACTTT.

This clone was found once. The CDR3 bases are TGTGCCAGCAGTTACGGCCAGGGCCTAGAGACCCAGTACTTC. It is translated as CASSYGQGLETQYF. The chain employs TRBV6-2 or TRBV6-3 and TRBJ2-5; TRBD1 is a possible D gene (5 bases). The CDR3 runs 14 residues. Trimming left V 2 bases short and J 4 bases short, with 11 bases between. Germline V gene sequence: CDR1 MNHEY, CDR2 SVGEGT.

This clone was seen a single time. The V and J genes are TRBV10-2 and TRBJ1-1, with 11 bases aligning to TRBD1. The CDR3 is made up of 12 amino acids. Germline CDR1 and CDR2: WSHSY and SAAADI. With 9 bases clipped from V and 4 bases from J, the junction kept 1 base outside the gene matches. The CDR3 here is CASGTGGTEAFF. DNA of the CDR3: TGCGCCAGTGGGACAGGGGGCACTGAAGCTTTCTTT.

The gene calls are TRBV3-1 (or the pseudogene TRBV3-2) and TRBJ1-4; D remains ambiguous. The CDR3 is 14 amino acids. Germline V lookup: CDR1 LGHDT, CDR2 YNNKEL (reference sequence). The germline V and J ends were trimmed by 3 bases and 4 bases, with 9 bases remaining between them. CDR3 residues: CASSHAGRNEKLFF. The CDR3 DNA reads as TGTGCCAGCAGCCACGCAGGCCGTAATGAAAAACTGTTTTTT.

This rearrangement joins TRBV10-2 to TRBJ2-1; a weak D match, TRBD2 (5 bases). The CDR3 covers 18 residues. Trimming stripped 1 base from V and 3 bases from J, with 19 bases between. Germline CDR1 is WSHSY and CDR2 is SAAADI. The CDR3 DNA reads TGCGCCAGCAGTGAGTTCCTCGGACGCTTGGAGGTCTACAATGAGCAGTTCTTC. Translated: CASSEFLGRLEVYNEQFF.